The clone carrying this T cell receptor beta chain was counted once. Original data processing: Estimated nucleated cell counts came from reference gene primer amplification. Clones were read by immunoSEQ multiplex PCR, and TCRdb kept only the in-frame ones, dropping some. The V and J calls and clone size are taken from that table; D and trimming were inferred from the DNA. The sample records about 410,000 clones, around 86% being singletons. This record comes from a study of blood T cell repertoires in COVID-19. About the study: Acute and convalescent COVID-19 specimens originated in the United States, Italy and Spain. In each case, the material was cDNA or gDNA derived from T cells, B-cell-depleted T cells, or PBMCs.

CDR3 length: 16 residues. V lost 1 base and J lost 6; bases outside the gene matches: 8. Per germline, CDR1 MGHRA and CDR2 YSYEKL. The sequenced material came from peripheral blood. The source of this sequence is a woman aged 30 to 39 with active or convalescent COVID-19. The J gene is TRBJ2-2, the V gene TRBV4-1; 7 nucleotides align to TRBD1. The CDR3 nucleotides read TGCGCCAGCAGCCAAGTCTGGACAGGTACGCCCGGGGAGCTGTTTTTT. The encoded protein is CASSQVWTGTPGELFF.